Following are 10 T cell receptor beta chains from one sample sequenced in a study of blood T cell repertoires in COVID-19. The repertoire was sequenced with immunoSEQ multiplex PCR; TCRdb's copy has only in-frame clones and lacks some. The data contain nearly 110,000 clones, approximately 90% of them seen just once; the ten biggest clones take up around 6.5%. Sequencing was carried out using peripheral blood. These receptors were collected from a man aged 50-60 years with active or convalescent COVID-19.

V is TRBV7-2 and J is TRBJ2-5, with 9 positions matching TRBD2. CDR1 and CDR2 (germline): SGHTA, FQGNSA. V lost 2 bases and J lost 4; bases outside the gene matches: 11. The CDR3 contains 17 residues. The CDR3 sequence is CASSLFPRGRAGETQYF. CDR3 sequence (DNA): TGTGCCAGCAGCTTATTCCCTCGCGGGAGGGCGGGAGAGACCCAGTACTTC.

This sequence joins TRBV28 and TRBJ2-1; D ambiguous. Germline V gives CDR1 MDHEN, CDR2 SYDVKM. The CDR3 has 12 amino acids. The V and J ends lost 3 bases and 5 bases respectively, with 5 bases between them. CDR3 region: CASSLSHNEQFF. CDR3 in DNA: TGTGCCAGCAGTTTGAGCCACAATGAGCAGTTCTTC. Full variable domain (missing parts from reference TRBV28 and TRBJ2-1): DVKVTQSSRYLVKRTGEKVFLECVQDMDHENMFWYRQDPGLGLRLIYFSYDVKMKEKGDIPEGYSVSREKKERFSLILESASTNQTSMYLCASSLSHNEQFFGPGTRLTVL.

The rearrangement links TRBV5-5 to TRBJ1-5; no reliable D call. This CDR3 comprises 14 residues. Germline CDR1 is SGHKS and CDR2 is YYEKEE (reference sequence). V gave up 1 base and J gave up 2 bases, with 7 bases separating them. CDR3 sequence (DNA): TGTGCCAGCAGCTTGATAACAGGCAATCAGCCCCAGCATTTT. Amino acid sequence: CASSLITGNQPQHF. The entire variable domain, with the rest obtained from reference TRBV5-5 and TRBJ1-5, is as follows: DAGVTQSPTHLIKTRGQQVTLRCSPISGHKSVSWYQQVLGQGPQFIFQYYEKEERGRGNFPDRFSARQFPNYSSELNVNALLLGDSALYLCASSLITGNQPQHFGDGTRLSIL.

This sequence joins TRBV6-5 and TRBJ1-1; 8 bases are shared with TRBD1. Germline V gives CDR1 MNHEY, CDR2 SVGAGI. This CDR3 region has 15 residues. The ends lost 5 bases at V and 3 bases at J; junction bases unmatched: 8. DNA of the CDR3: TGTGCCAGCAGTCGACAAAAGACAGGGGACACTGAAGCTTTCTTT. The encoded protein is CASSRQKTGDTEAFF.

This clone is a singleton in its sample. V usage is TRBV4-3 and J usage is TRBJ2-1; D unresolved. Germline CDR1 LGHNA, CDR2 YSLEER. The CDR3 runs to 14 residues. V gave up 1 base and J gave up 5 bases, with 9 bases separating them. CDR3 sequence (DNA): TGCGCCAGCAGCCAAGTAATCTTCGACAATGAGCAGTTCTTC. It translates to CASSQVIFDNEQFF.

The chain has TRBV7-9 and TRBJ1-2, with 7 bases fitting TRBD1. V lost 6 bases and J lost 8; bases outside the gene matches: 9. Germline-derived CDR1 and CDR2 are SEHNR and FQNEAQ (reference sequence). The length of the CDR3 is 13 residues. The CDR3 DNA is TGTGCCAGCAGTGCCACAGGGGTGGACGGCTACACCTTC. Its translation: CASSATGVDGYTF.

The V gene is TRBV6-5, the J gene TRBJ1-2, with D possibly matching TRBD1 (5 bases). The CDR3 consists of 15 residues. Trimming pared 0 bases from V and 6 bases from J, leaving 14 bases between. From germline, CDR1 is MNHEY and CDR2 SVGAGI. This CDR3 is CASSYSGGEVDGYTF. CDR3 sequence (DNA): TGTGCCAGCAGTTACTCGGGAGGGGAGGTCGATGGCTACACCTTC.

J is TRBJ2-2 and V is TRBV5-1; no reliable D call. V lost 4 bases to trimming and J lost 5 bases, with 9 bases between them. There are 13 residues in the CDR3. CDR1 is SGHRS and CDR2 is YFSETQ in the germline V gene. In DNA, the CDR3 is TGCGCCAGCAGCCTCGGGTGGACCGGGGAGCTGTTTTTT. It specifies CASSLGWTGELFF. The full variable domain, completed using reference TRBV5-1 and TRBJ2-2, is KAGVTQTPRYLIKTRGQQVTLSCSPISGHRSVSWYQQTPGQGLQFLFEYFSETQRNKGNFPGRFSGRQFSNSRSEMNVSTLELGDSALYLCASSLGWTGELFFGEGSRLTVL.

The chain has TRBV6-2 or TRBV6-3 and TRBJ2-1; TRBD1 aligns across 7 bases. The CDR3 loop spans 15 amino acids. Germline lookup yields CDR1 MNHEY and CDR2 SVGEGT. Unmatched junction bases numbered 6, after V lost 4 bases and J lost 3 bases. CDR3 nucleotides: TGTGCCAGCAGTTCACCGACAGGGAACTACAATGAGCAGTTCTTC. Amino acid sequence: CASSSPTGNYNEQFF.

V usage is TRBV18 and J usage is TRBJ2-7; no clear D gene. Trimming took 6 bases from V and 1 from J, leaving 7 bases between them. This CDR3 comprises 12 residues. The V gene's germline CDR1 is KGHSH and CDR2 LQKENI. The CDR3 spells CASSPNSYEQYF. As DNA, the CDR3 is TGTGCCAGCTCCCCCAATTCCTACGAGCAGTACTTC.